These 21 T cell receptor beta chains originate from one sample sequenced in a study of blood T cell repertoires in COVID-19. The repertoire was sequenced with immunoSEQ multiplex PCR; TCRdb's copy has only in-frame clones and lacks some. This table has about 200,000 clones, about 88% appearing once. Specimen: peripheral blood. These receptor sequences come from a woman in her thirties or forties who had recovered from COVID-19.

A single count supports this clone. The V and J genes are TRBV7-9 and TRBJ1-3; the D is unclear. Per the germline V gene, CDR1 is SEHNR and CDR2 is FQNEAQ (reference sequence). With 8 bases removed from V and 8 bases from J, the gap between germline ends came to 22 bases. The CDR3 runs to 15 residues. CDR3 coding DNA: TGTGCCAGCCCCCGCGGGCGGGCCAGCGGGGACACCATATATTTT. This sequence encodes CASPRGRASGDTIYF.

The chain has TRBV4-3 and TRBJ2-1; 7 bases align to TRBD2. This CDR3 spans 16 amino acids. Germline V gene sequence: CDR1 LGHNA, CDR2 YSLEER. With 5 bases clipped from V and 4 bases from J, the junction kept 11 bases outside the gene matches. The CDR3 nucleotides read TGCGCCAGCAGCGTACAACTAGCGAGTTCTTACAATGAGCAGTTCTTC. This encodes CASSVQLASSYNEQFF.

The chain has TRBV12-3 or TRBV12-4 and TRBJ1-1; D might be TRBD1 (6 bases). Between the trimmed V and J ends, which lost 6 bases and 3 bases, there was a span of 11 bases. The CDR3 is 13 residues long. The CDR3 DNA sequence: TGTGCCAGCAGCCGCAGGGGATACACTGAAGCTTTCTTT. Encoded protein: CASSRRGYTEAFF.

This chain joins TRBV18 and TRBJ2-5; 9 bases map to TRBD2. Losses at the gene ends were 3 bases for V and 6 bases for J; bases not matched to a gene: 5. Germline V CDR1 and CDR2: KGHSH, LQKENI. This CDR3 has 14 amino acids. The CDR3 protein is CASSPPSGTKTQYF. In DNA, the CDR3 is TGTGCCAGCTCACCCCCTAGCGGGACCAAGACCCAGTACTTC.

The chain recombines TRBV2 with TRBJ1-2; a weak D match, TRBD1 (6 bases). Germline V lookup: CDR1 SNHLY, CDR2 FYNNEI. V was clipped by 7 bases and J by 8 bases, with 17 bases between them. The CDR3 sequence is 13 residues long. The CDR3 is CASNKQGWDGYTF. The CDR3, as DNA: TGTGCCAGCAACAAACAGGGTTGGGACGGCTACACCTTC.

The genes are TRBV5-1 and TRBJ2-1; TRBD2 matches at 7 bases. Germline loops: CDR1 SGHRS, CDR2 YFSETQ. The junction had 2 bases not matched to a gene; V was cut back by 0 bases and J by 2 bases. This CDR3 spans 15 amino acids. The CDR3 region has the DNA TGCGCCAGCAGCTTGGCCCTAGCGGCCTACAATGAGCAGTTCTTC. Encoded protein: CASSLALAAYNEQFF.

The chain recombines TRBV19 with TRBJ1-5; TRBD1 matches at 9 bases. The V segment lost 7 bases and the J segment 7 bases; nucleotides outside the gene matches: 8. CDR1 is LNHDA and CDR2 is SQIVND in the germline V gene (reference sequence). The CDR3 has 14 residues. The DNA of the CDR3 is TGTGCCAGTAACAGACAGGGGGTACGGCAGCCCCAGCATTTT. It is translated as CASNRQGVRQPQHF.

The V call is TRBV3-1 (or the pseudogene TRBV3-2), the J call TRBJ1-5; a possible D gene is TRBD1 (5 bases). Germline V gene lookup returns CDR1 LGHDT and CDR2 YNNKEL (reference sequence). V was clipped by 1 base and J by 2 bases, with 9 bases between them. The CDR3 has 15 residues. Here the CDR3 DNA reads TGTGCCAGCAGCCAAGCAGGGATCGGCAATCAGCCCCAGCATTTT. Residues: CASSQAGIGNQPQHF.

The V gene is TRBV18, the J gene TRBJ2-4; 11 nucleotides line up with TRBD2. The CDR3 runs 17 residues. Losses at the gene ends were 1 base for V and 4 bases for J; bases not matched to a gene: 6. CDR1 is KGHSH, CDR2 LQKENI, per germline. CDR3 sequence (DNA): TGTGCCAGCTCACCACAAGGACTAGCGGGCCCTAAAAACATTCAGTACTTC. Translated: CASSPQGLAGPKNIQYF. Together with reference TRBV18 and TRBJ2-4, the CDR3 gives the full variable domain: NAGVMQNPRHLVRRRGQEARLRCSPMKGHSHVYWYRQLPEEGLKFMVYLQKENIIDESGMPKERFSAEFPKEGPSILRIQQVVRGDSAAYFCASSPQGLAGPKNIQYFGAGTRLSVL.

The chain uses TRBV10-3 and TRBJ1-2; 9 bases fit TRBD1. This CDR3 contains 13 residues. V lost 6 bases to trimming and J lost 5 bases; unmatched junction nucleotides: 4. CDR1 and CDR2 (germline): ENHRY, SYGVKD. CDR3 region: CAISRQGGYGYTF. The CDR3 DNA reads TGTGCCATCAGCCGACAGGGGGGTTATGGCTACACCTTC.

The rearrangement joins TRBV6-5 to TRBJ2-5; D perhaps matches TRBD1 (6 bases). Trimming stripped 5 bases from V and 12 bases from J, with 22 bases between. Germline V gene sequence: CDR1 MNHEY, CDR2 SVGAGI. This CDR3 is 14 amino acids long. CDR3: CASSRQAQQGREYF. The CDR3 region has the DNA TGTGCCAGCAGTCGACAAGCCCAACAGGGTAGGGAGTACTTC.

The CDR3 loop reads CASSSAGDQPQHF. The DNA for the CDR3 is TGTGCCAGCAGCTCAGCAGGGGATCAGCCCCAGCATTTT. This rearrangement joins TRBV7-9 to TRBJ1-5, with a weak D call TRBD1 (6 bases). Germline CDR1 reads SEHNR; CDR2 reads FQNEAQ (reference sequence). With 4 bases removed from V and 5 bases from J, the gap between germline ends came to 9 bases. CDR3 size: 13 residues.

The chain links TRBV3-1 (or the pseudogene TRBV3-2) to TRBJ2-4; 9 bases are shared with TRBD1. The CDR3 extends over 16 amino acids. CDR1 and CDR2 from the germline V gene are LGHDT and YNNKEL (reference sequence). Losses at the gene ends were 4 bases for V and 0 bases for J; bases not matched to a gene: 4. The CDR3 region has the DNA TGTGCCAGCAGCCTACAGGGGGCAATAGCCAAAAACATTCAGTACTTC. Amino acid sequence: CASSLQGAIAKNIQYF.

V is TRBV5-5 and J is TRBJ2-5; the match to TRBD2 covers 12 bases. J was trimmed by 4 bases and V by 7 bases; bases with no gene match: 11. CDR1 SGHKS and CDR2 YYEKEE come from the germline V gene (reference sequence). This CDR3 is 16 amino acids long. The CDR3 DNA is TGTGCCAGCGCTGCCACCTGGGGACTAGCGGGAGAGACCCAGTACTTC. This translates into CASAATWGLAGETQYF.

The chain combines TRBV30 with TRBJ2-1, with D hard to call. V shed 5 bases and J shed 5 bases, with 13 bases lying between them. CDR1 and CDR2 (germline): GTSNPN, SVGIG (reference sequence). CDR3 length: 13 residues. The CDR3 DNA follows: TGTGCCTGGGGGCCCTATAGCCACAATGAGCAGTTCTTC. Amino acids: CAWGPYSHNEQFF.

The J gene is TRBJ1-1, the V gene TRBV5-4; D might be TRBD1 (6 bases). There are 13 residues in the CDR3. Trimming shortened V by 4 bases and J by 1 base, and 8 bases separated the two germline ends. Germline lookup yields CDR1 SGHNT and CDR2 YYREEE (reference sequence). The CDR3 nucleotides are TGTGCCAGCAGCAGAGGGGGGAACACTGAAGCTTTCTTT. Translated, it gives CASSRGGNTEAFF.

The chain links TRBV27 to TRBJ2-7; D possibly corresponds to TRBD2 (5 bases). The CDR3 extends over 15 amino acids. Looked up from germline, CDR1 is MNHEY and CDR2 is SMNVEV (reference sequence). The V end lost 2 bases, the J end lost 0 bases, and 11 bases lay between the germline ends. The CDR3 loop is CASSLASSPSYEQYF. The DNA of the CDR3 is TGTGCCAGCAGTTTAGCTTCTAGCCCCTCCTACGAGCAGTACTTC.

This clone was detected once. The V and J genes are TRBV6-5 and TRBJ2-2, with D uncertain. V was trimmed by 6 bases and J by 8 bases, leaving 13 bases between them. Germline values: CDR1 MNHEY, CDR2 SVGAGI. This CDR3 comprises 13 residues. The CDR3 region has the DNA TGTGCCAGCAGAACAGATAGGCCTGGGGAGCTGTTTTTT. Its translation: CASRTDRPGELFF.

J is TRBJ2-1 and V is TRBV28, with D unclear. This CDR3 is 12 amino acids long. Germline assignment: CDR1 MDHEN and CDR2 SYDVKM. With 8 bases removed from V and 6 bases from J, the gap between germline ends came to 11 bases. This chain's CDR3 is CASATPPNEQFF. CDR3 sequence (DNA): TGTGCCAGCGCTACCCCCCCCAATGAGCAGTTCTTC.

The sample holds one count of this clone. The chain links TRBV11-2 to TRBJ1-1; 8 bases map to TRBD1. This CDR3 has 15 amino acids. Germline-derived CDR1 and CDR2 are SGHAT and FQNNGV. The V and J ends lost 3 bases and 0 bases, in that order; junction bases with no gene match: 3. In nucleotides, the CDR3 is TGTGCCAGCAGCTTCGGGACAGGCTTGAACACTGAAGCTTTCTTT. Translated: CASSFGTGLNTEAFF.

The chain joins TRBV4-3 to TRBJ2-1, with 9 bases aligning to TRBD2. The CDR3 consists of 17 residues. Germline lookup yields CDR1 LGHNA and CDR2 YSLEER. V lost 1 base to trimming and J lost 5 bases; unmatched junction nucleotides: 9. The CDR3 DNA is TGCGCCAGCAGCCAAGCAAGTTTAGCGGGAGTAGACAATGAGCAGTTCTTC. Translating gives CASSQASLAGVDNEQFF.